One and the same sample provided the 27 T cell receptor beta chains below, sequenced in a study of blood T cell repertoires in COVID-19. TCRdb keeps only in-frame clones here, not all; method: immunoSEQ multiplex PCR. The table includes approximately 35,000 clones, 60% to 80% detected once. The sample consisted of peripheral blood. The receptors were gathered from a man older than 75 with acute or convalescent COVID-19.

This clone turned up a few times. The chain uses TRBV9 and TRBJ2-1, with 7 bases identical to TRBD1. V trimming: 3 bases; J trimming: 2 bases; junction bases outside the gene matches: 5. This CDR3 spans 15 amino acids. Germline V gene data show CDR1 as SGDLS and CDR2 as YYNGEE. The CDR3 bases are TGTGCCAGCAGCGCCACAGGGGTTACCTACAATGAGCAGTTCTTC. Translating gives CASSATGVTYNEQFF.

The V gene is TRBV3-1 (or the pseudogene TRBV3-2), the J gene TRBJ2-7; 9 positions agree with TRBD2. With V trimmed by 2 bases and J by 5 bases, 7 bases remained unmatched. From germline, CDR1 is LGHDT and CDR2 YNNKEL (reference sequence). The CDR3 length is 15 residues. The CDR3 sequence is CASSQLAGRQNEQYF. In nucleotides, the CDR3 is TGTGCCAGCAGCCAACTAGCGGGGAGGCAAAACGAGCAGTACTTC.

The chain uses TRBV6-6 and TRBJ2-7; 9 nucleotides align to TRBD1. CDR1 and CDR2 (germline): MNHNY, SVGAGI (reference sequence). The CDR3 is 13 amino acids. Trimming removed 6 bases from V and 12 bases from J; junction bases left unmatched: 12. The chain's CDR3 is CASSSTRDRERYF. Here the CDR3 DNA reads TGTGCCAGCAGCTCAACCCGGGACAGGGAACGGTACTTC.

This chain connects TRBV4-1 to TRBJ2-1; D is possibly TRBD2 (6 bases). The CDR3 loop spans 14 amino acids. Germline values: CDR1 MGHRA, CDR2 YSYEKL. The V end was cut by 3 bases, the J end by 10 bases, with 16 bases between. The CDR3: CASSQGRDLDEQFF. The CDR3 bases are TGCGCCAGCAGCCAGGGGCGGGACCTCGACGAGCAGTTCTTC.

As for this clone: At one end the junction does not follow the germline gene, possibly because of a read error. CDR3 region: CASSLGQGISGANVLTF. The CDR3 DNA is TGTGCCAGCAGTTTAGGACAGGGCATCTCTGGGGCCAACGTCCTGACTTTC. The gene calls are TRBV7-9 and TRBJ2-6, with TRBD1 matching 8 bases. The CDR3 consists of 17 residues. The germline V gene encodes CDR1 SEHNR and CDR2 FQNEAQ (reference sequence).

The rearrangement joins TRBV6-2 or TRBV6-3 to TRBJ2-2; tentative D call: TRBD1 (5 bases). The CDR3 totals 17 residues. Germline V CDR1 and CDR2: MNHEY, SVGEGT. Trimming cost V 5 bases and J 3 bases, with 19 bases left between them. The CDR3 loop is CASSPSRACLYTGELFF. The DNA of the CDR3 is TGTGCCAGCAGTCCAAGCAGGGCTTGTCTGTACACCGGGGAGCTGTTTTTT.

CDR3 loop: CASSVGGQIAKNIQYF. The CDR3 DNA sequence: TGTGCCAGCAGTGTTGGGGGACAGATAGCCAAAAACATTCAGTACTTC. V usage is TRBV2 and J usage is TRBJ2-4; 7 bases line up with TRBD1. CDR3 length: 16 residues. The germline V gene encodes CDR1 SNHLY and CDR2 FYNNEI. Unmatched junction bases numbered 6, after V lost 4 bases and J lost 0 bases.

This chain uses TRBV6-5 with TRBJ2-5, with D possibly matching TRBD2 (6 bases). Germline-derived CDR1 and CDR2 are MNHEY and SVGAGI. V was cut by 6 bases and J by 4 bases, with 15 bases left in between. The CDR3 contains 14 residues. CDR3 region: CASRTGTGGETQYF. CDR3 in DNA: TGTGCCAGCAGAACCGGGACTGGGGGAGAGACCCAGTACTTC.

V is TRBV27 and J is TRBJ2-7, with no clear D. This CDR3 spans 14 amino acids. Germline CDR1 MNHEY, CDR2 SMNVEV (reference sequence). V lost 0 bases and J lost 2, with 8 bases in between. CDR3 in DNA: TGTGCCAGCAGTTTATCATCCCGGGCCTACGAGCAGTACTTC. This translates into CASSLSSRAYEQYF.

The V and J genes are TRBV2 and TRBJ1-2; D uncertain. V shed 2 bases and J shed 3 bases, with 7 bases lying between them. The CDR3 extends over 13 amino acids. In germline, CDR1 is SNHLY, CDR2 FYNNEI. The CDR3 region is CASSEPLYYGYTF. CDR3 DNA: TGTGCCAGCAGTGAACCCCTTTACTATGGCTACACCTTC. Drawing the rest from reference TRBV2 and TRBJ1-2, the complete variable domain is EPEVTQTPSHQVTQMGQEVILRCVPISNHLYFYWYRQILGQKVEFLVSFYNNEISEKSEIFDDQFSVERPDGSNFTLKIRSTKLEDSAMYFCASSEPLYYGYTFGSGTRLTVV.

The genes are TRBV7-3 and TRBJ1-2, with D possibly TRBD1 on 5 matching bases. The germline V and J ends were trimmed by 5 bases and 5 bases, with 18 bases remaining between them. Germline lookup yields CDR1 SGHTA and CDR2 FQGTGA. CDR3 length equals 15 residues. The CDR3 bases are TGTGCCAGCAGCCCGTCCGGGACTGGACAATATGGCTACACCTTC. Amino acids: CASSPSGTGQYGYTF.

V is TRBV30 and J is TRBJ1-2; TRBD1 matches 8 bases. Trimming at V came to 8 bases and at J to 0 bases, leaving 5 bases not matched to a gene. The CDR3 loop spans 13 amino acids. Germline CDR1 is GTSNPN and CDR2 is SVGIG (reference sequence). This CDR3 reads CASQGAPNYGYTF. The CDR3 DNA reads TGTGCCAGCCAGGGGGCGCCTAACTATGGCTACACCTTC.

The chain is built from TRBV7-2 and TRBJ2-7; D not certain. This CDR3 is 13 amino acids long. CDR1 SGHTA and CDR2 FQGNSA come from the germline V gene. The V and J ends lost 4 bases and 1 base respectively, with 8 bases between them. The CDR3 DNA sequence: TGTGCCAGCAGCTCGTACAGTTCCTACGAGCAGTACTTC. It codes for CASSSYSSYEQYF.

The chain is built from TRBV6-6 and TRBJ1-1; tentative D call: TRBD1 (6 bases). The length of the CDR3 is 14 residues. Germline-derived CDR1 and CDR2 are MNHNY and SVGAGI (reference sequence). Trimming took 6 bases from V and 4 from J, leaving 15 bases between them. The DNA of the CDR3 is TGTGCCAGCAGGCTTGAAGGGGGTCCCACTGAAGCTTTCTTT. Its translation is CASRLEGGPTEAFF.

The chain couples TRBV14 to TRBJ1-2; no firm D call. Trimming left V 0 bases short and J 1 base short, with 18 bases between. CDR1 is SGHDN and CDR2 is FVKESK in the germline V gene. The CDR3 totals 18 residues. The DNA for the CDR3 is TGTGCCAGCAGCCAAGATCGTGGGCCATACCGCCATAACTATGGCTACACCTTC. This codes for CASSQDRGPYRHNYGYTF.

The chain's CDR3 is CASSPAGGTNTGELFF. The CDR3, as DNA: TGTGCCAGCAGCCCAGCGGGGGGCACGAACACCGGGGAGCTGTTTTTT. The chain employs TRBV9 and TRBJ2-2; 9 positions match TRBD2. Germline CDR1 and CDR2: SGDLS and YYNGEE. Losses at the gene ends were 4 bases for V and 0 bases for J; bases not matched to a gene: 4. This CDR3 is built from 16 residues.

The chain combines TRBV19 with TRBJ1-4; D is perhaps TRBD1 (6 bases). V was trimmed by 4 bases and J by 7 bases, leaving 10 bases between them. CDR3 length: 13 residues. Germline assignment: CDR1 LNHDA and CDR2 SQIVND (reference sequence). The CDR3 region has the DNA TGTGCCAGTAGTACGGGGGGCAGTGAAAAACTGTTTTTT. Its translation: CASSTGGSEKLFF.

The chain couples TRBV5-1 to TRBJ2-3, with D maybe TRBD2 (5 bases). Germline V gives CDR1 SGHRS, CDR2 YFSETQ. Between the trimmed V and J ends, which lost 5 bases and 2 bases, there was a span of 9 bases. The CDR3 has 13 amino acids. CDR3 coding DNA: TGCGCCAGCAGGGGTAGCGACACAGATACGCAGTATTTT. It encodes CASRGSDTDTQYF.

This sequence joins TRBV24-1 and TRBJ2-3; D is undetermined. V was shortened by 5 bases and J by 4 bases, with 12 bases between the two germline ends. This CDR3 contains 14 residues. CDR1 and CDR2 (germline): KGHDR, SFDVKD. The CDR3 DNA sequence: TGTGCCACCAGTGCCGCCGGAGCATCAGATACGCAGTATTTT. This codes for CATSAAGASDTQYF.

The V gene is TRBV12-3 or TRBV12-4, the J gene TRBJ2-3, with D possibly matching TRBD1 (6 bases). This CDR3 spans 13 amino acids. V was trimmed by 7 bases and J by 4 bases, leaving 12 bases between them. The CDR3 reads CASTLQGPDTQYF. The CDR3, as DNA: TGTGCCAGCACCCTACAGGGTCCAGATACGCAGTATTTT.

This chain joins TRBV7-9 and TRBJ2-3, with D perhaps TRBD2 (5 bases). The CDR3 extends over 14 amino acids. V lost 4 bases, J lost 0 bases, and 8 bases lay in between. The germline CDR1 and CDR2 sequences are SEHNR and FQNEAQ (reference sequence). CDR3 in DNA: TGTGCCAGCAGCTGGCGGACTAGCACAGATACGCAGTATTTT. This sequence encodes CASSWRTSTDTQYF.

This sequence joins TRBV7-6 and TRBJ2-7, with D tentatively TRBD1 (6 bases). This CDR3 contains 16 residues. The V and J ends lost 0 bases and 1 base respectively, with 13 bases between them. From germline, CDR1 is SGHVS and CDR2 FNYEAQ. As DNA, the CDR3 is TGTGCCAGCAGCTTAGCGTCCGACAGGAAGTCCTACGAGCAGTACTTC. It is translated as CASSLASDRKSYEQYF. Combining the CDR3 with reference TRBV7-6 and TRBJ2-7 gives the whole variable domain GAGVSQSPRYKVTKRGQDVALRCDPISGHVSLYWYRQALGQGPEFLTYFNYEAQQDKSGLPNDRFSAERPEGSISTLTIQRTEQRDSAMYRCASSLASDRKSYEQYFGPGTRLTVT.

This clone has only a few counts. The V call is TRBV6-6, the J call TRBJ1-5, with a tentative D call TRBD1 (6 bases). This CDR3 contains 15 residues. V lost 6 bases and J lost 7, with 19 bases in between. Germline values: CDR1 MNHNY, CDR2 SVGAGI (reference sequence). This CDR3 is CASSLGGGLGQPQHF. The CDR3 DNA reads TGTGCCAGCAGCCTCGGGGGGGGCTTGGGGCAGCCCCAGCATTTT.

This chain joins TRBV5-1 and TRBJ2-2; maybe TRBD1 (5 bases). Trimming pared 0 bases from V and 6 bases from J, leaving 15 bases between. From germline, CDR1 is SGHRS and CDR2 YFSETQ. This CDR3 is 16 amino acids long. The CDR3 reads CASSLGATVGPGELFF. The CDR3 region has the DNA TGCGCCAGCAGCTTGGGCGCGACAGTTGGACCCGGGGAGCTGTTTTTT. Drawing the rest from reference TRBV5-1 and TRBJ2-2, the complete variable domain is KAGVTQTPRYLIKTRGQQVTLSCSPISGHRSVSWYQQTPGQGLQFLFEYFSETQRNKGNFPGRFSGRQFSNSRSEMNVSTLELGDSALYLCASSLGATVGPGELFFGEGSRLTVL.

The chain combines TRBV2 with TRBJ1-2; 9 positions match TRBD1. V lost 5 bases and J lost 5; bases outside the gene matches: 6. Germline V CDR1 and CDR2: SNHLY, FYNNEI. The length of the CDR3 is 14 residues. CDR3: CASSSTGGAYGYTF. The CDR3 DNA reads as TGTGCCAGCAGTTCCACAGGGGGCGCGTATGGCTACACCTTC. The whole variable domain, remainder taken from reference TRBV2 and TRBJ1-2, is EPEVTQTPSHQVTQMGQEVILRCVPISNHLYFYWYRQILGQKVEFLVSFYNNEISEKSEIFDDQFSVERPDGSNFTLKIRSTKLEDSAMYFCASSSTGGAYGYTFGSGTRLTVV.

V gene TRBV18 combines with J gene TRBJ1-1, with 7 nucleotides matching TRBD1. The CDR3 has 12 amino acids. In germline, CDR1 is KGHSH, CDR2 LQKENI. The trim removed 3 bases at V and 6 bases at J, leaving 1 base unmatched. The CDR3, as DNA: TGTGCCAGCTCACCGGACAGGCCTGAAGCTTTCTTT. Translating it yields CASSPDRPEAFF.

V is TRBV30 and J is TRBJ1-1; 7 bases align to TRBD1. The CDR3 covers 15 residues. Germline CDR1 and CDR2: GTSNPN and SVGIG (reference sequence). Germline trimming cut 4 bases from V and 1 base from J; bases unmatched to any gene: 9. The CDR3 protein is CAWMDWTGPNTEAFF. Here the CDR3 DNA reads TGTGCCTGGATGGACTGGACAGGTCCGAACACTGAAGCTTTCTTT.